One sample yielded the 27 T cell receptor beta chains listed below, sequenced in a study of T-cell reconstitution after alpha-beta-depleted transplantation in children. Molecular barcoding with unique molecular identifiers was used for the TCRbeta library. TCRdb fed the PCR reads into MiXCR, producing one record per CDR3 protein. The sample holds fewer than 750,000 distinct CDR3 sequences, 23% seen once. Sequencing was performed on PBMCs, mostly from graft donor cells, taken 360 days after TCRalphabeta/CD19-depleted stem cell transplant. The source is a boy in the first two years of life who had a stem cell transplant for acute myeloid leukemia, so the T cells may come from the graft donor.

This clonotype appeared many times. The rearrangement uses TRBV4-3 and TRBJ2-1; D is uncertain. Germline lookup yields CDR1 LGHNA and CDR2 YSLEER. The CDR3 length is 15 residues. With 5 bases removed from V and 0 bases from J, the gap between germline ends came to 11 bases. This CDR3 is CASSYYSSSYNEQFF. CDR3 DNA sequence: TGCGCCAGCAGCTACTACTCGAGCTCCTACAATGAGCAGTTCTTC.

This chain connects TRBV6-6 to TRBJ1-3; no clear D gene. Trimming pared 2 bases from V and 11 bases from J, leaving 13 bases between. The CDR3 length is 13 residues. Germline loops: CDR1 MNHNY, CDR2 SVGAGI (reference sequence). The CDR3 spells CASSYGDLIAIYF. The CDR3 nucleotides read TGTGCCAGCAGTTACGGGGATCTCATCGCCATATATTTT.

The table lists this clonotype with a few counts. Here the CDR3 reads CSARDLAGGVYEQYF. CDR3 nucleotide sequence: TGCAGTGCTAGAGATCTAGCGGGGGGAGTATACGAGCAGTACTTC. The gene calls are TRBV20-1 and TRBJ2-7; 11 bases fit TRBD2. The germline CDR1 and CDR2 sequences are DFQATT and SNEGSKA (reference sequence). J was trimmed by 4 bases and V by 0 bases; bases with no gene match: 5. The CDR3 is 15 residues long.

The chain is built from TRBV29-1 and TRBJ2-5; D perhaps matches TRBD2 (5 bases). The ends were cut back, 0 bases at V and 5 bases at J, with 10 bases in the middle. Germline CDR1 and CDR2: SQVTM and ANQGSEA. The CDR3 loop spans 13 amino acids. The CDR3 bases are TGCAGCGTTGAAGATAGGACTGTTGAGACCCAGTACTTC. This gives the protein CSVEDRTVETQYF.

The V gene is TRBV20-1, the J gene TRBJ2-3; D is unclear. Trimming pared 4 bases from V and 2 bases from J, leaving 13 bases between. Germline CDR1 is DFQATT and CDR2 is SNEGSKA (reference sequence). CDR3 length: 14 residues. CDR3 bases: TGCAGTGCTAAAAGACGGCTTATCACAGATACGCAGTATTTT. Its translation is CSAKRRLITDTQYF.

This sequence joins TRBV20-1 and TRBJ2-1, with a weak D call TRBD2 (6 bases). The CDR3 covers 14 residues. Per the germline V gene, CDR1 is DFQATT and CDR2 is SNEGSKA (reference sequence). V was trimmed by 6 bases and J by 2 bases, leaving 14 bases between them. The CDR3 loop reads CSASIAETYNEQFF. CDR3 DNA: TGCAGTGCCAGTATAGCGGAGACCTACAATGAGCAGTTCTTC.

This chain connects TRBV5-1 to TRBJ2-3, with a tentative D call TRBD2 (5 bases). The CDR3 consists of 16 residues. V lost 2 bases and J 6 bases, leaving 19 bases between the germline ends. Germline values: CDR1 SGHRS, CDR2 YFSETQ. The CDR3 DNA reads TGCGCCAGCAGCTTAGGAAGGAGGACTCCTCCTGATACGCAGTATTTT. It yields the protein CASSLGRRTPPDTQYF.

Written as DNA, the CDR3 is TGTGCCAGTACGCCATACAGAGCCAAAAACATTCAGTACTTC. Translating gives CASTPYRAKNIQYF. The rearrangement joins TRBV19 to TRBJ2-4; D gene unclear. The length of the CDR3 is 14 residues. Trimming stripped 7 bases from V and 0 bases from J, with 10 bases between. CDR1 is LNHDA and CDR2 is SQIVND in the germline V gene (reference sequence).

This clonotype was seen a handful of times. V is TRBV5-1 and J is TRBJ1-2; TRBD1 agrees at 9 bases. The J segment lost 12 bases and the V segment lost 0 bases, leaving 3 bases of the junction unmatched. The CDR3 contains 12 residues. CDR1 is SGHRS and CDR2 is YFSETQ in the germline V gene. For the CDR3, the DNA is TGCGCCAGCAGCTTGGCGGGACAGGGCGACACCTTC. Protein product: CASSLAGQGDTF.

This rearrangement joins TRBV6-6 to TRBJ2-1; D remains unclear. The CDR3 has 11 amino acids. Trimming left V 5 bases short and J 10 bases short, with 9 bases between. Germline V gene data show CDR1 as MNHNY and CDR2 as SVGAGI (reference sequence). The CDR3 DNA reads as TGTGCCAGCAGTCGTACTTTCGAGCAGTTCTTC. Its protein product is CASSRTFEQFF.

The genes are TRBV14 and TRBJ2-1; D uncertain. The V end lost 3 bases, the J end lost 2 bases, and 14 bases lay between the germline ends. The CDR3 totals 16 residues. Germline V gene data show CDR1 as SGHDN and CDR2 as FVKESK. The CDR3: CASSQKLGLAYNEQFF. Written as DNA, the CDR3 is TGTGCCAGCAGCCAGAAGCTTGGCTTGGCCTACAATGAGCAGTTCTTC.

This clonotype was observed at least ten times. The gene calls are TRBV7-9 and TRBJ2-6; 7 positions agree with TRBD1. CDR3 length: 17 amino acids. Germline CDR1 and CDR2: SEHNR and FQNEAQ (reference sequence). V was clipped by 6 bases and J by 0 bases; unmatched bases: 8. The CDR3 DNA reads as TGTGCCAGCAGTTACCCGGGACAGAGCTCTGGGGCCAACGTCCTGACTTTC. It yields the protein CASSYPGQSSGANVLTF.

This clonotype was counted at least ten times. The chain is built from TRBV5-1 and TRBJ1-5; no reliable D call. The V gene lost 0 bases and the J gene lost 3 bases, with 4 bases spanning the gap. This CDR3 contains 13 residues. CDR1 and CDR2 (germline): SGHRS, YFSETQ. CDR3 loop: CASSLVPNQPQHF. The CDR3 DNA follows: TGCGCCAGCAGCTTGGTTCCCAATCAGCCCCAGCATTTT.

A few counts support this clonotype. The CDR3 loop is CSARGQGPPWTDTQYF. As DNA, the CDR3 is TGCAGTGCTAGGGGGCAGGGACCCCCGTGGACAGATACGCAGTATTTT. This sequence joins TRBV20-1 and TRBJ2-3, with D tentatively TRBD1 or TRBD2 (5 bases each). This CDR3 has 16 amino acids. CDR1 is DFQATT, CDR2 SNEGSKA, per germline (reference sequence). Trimming removed 3 bases at V and 3 bases at J, with 19 bases between.

This clonotype was counted only a few times. The genes are TRBV10-3 and TRBJ1-3; perhaps TRBD1 as D (6 bases). The germline V gene has CDR1 ENHRY and CDR2 SYGVKD. This CDR3 region has 13 residues. Trimming stripped 8 bases from V and 6 bases from J, with 14 bases between. In nucleotides, the CDR3 is TGTGCCATCCTCCGGGACAATGAAAACACCATATATTTT. Its protein product is CAILRDNENTIYF.

This clonotype showed up just a few times. The V gene is TRBV28, the J gene TRBJ2-7, with a tentative D call TRBD2 (5 bases). The length of the CDR3 is 14 residues. The germline V gene encodes CDR1 MDHEN and CDR2 SYDVKM. Trimming took off 5 bases at V and 2 bases at J, with 13 bases between the two ends. CDR3 nucleotides: TGTGCCAGCAGTGGAACGGAGGTGACCTACGAGCAGTACGTC. This codes for CASSGTEVTYEQYV.

The rearrangement joins TRBV7-2 to TRBJ2-2; no clear D gene. V shed 1 base and J shed 0 bases, with 6 bases lying between them. The germline CDR1 and CDR2 sequences are SGHTA and FQGNSA. The CDR3 runs to 15 residues. This chain's CDR3 is CASSLVFANTGELFF. In DNA, the CDR3 is TGTGCCAGCAGCTTAGTGTTCGCGAACACCGGGGAGCTGTTTTTT.

The V and J genes are TRBV12-3 or TRBV12-4 and TRBJ2-7, with a possible D match to TRBD1 (6 bases). The V end was cut by 1 base, the J end by 3 bases, with 13 bases between. There are 15 residues in the CDR3. CDR3 sequence (DNA): TGTGCCAGCAGTTTAGGCAGGGGACCCCTCTACGAGCAGTACGTC. This codes for CASSLGRGPLYEQYV.

The chain recombines TRBV25-1 with TRBJ1-1, with 7 bases lining up with TRBD1. Germline V gene data show CDR1 as MGHDK and CDR2 as SYGVNS. V gave up 6 bases and J gave up 6 bases; unmatched junction bases: 10. The length of the CDR3 is 14 residues. The CDR3 DNA reads TGTGCCAGCAGAGAAAGGGGGCGAGGGGCTGAAGCTTTCTTT. It translates to CASRERGRGAEAFF.

This clonotype occurred a few times. The chain joins TRBV12-3 or TRBV12-4 to TRBJ1-5; no firm D call. Trimming left V 4 bases short and J 0 bases short, with 7 bases between. The CDR3 covers 14 residues. For the CDR3, the DNA is TGTGCCAGCAGTTCACAGTATAGCAATCAGCCCCAGCATTTT. It specifies CASSSQYSNQPQHF.

This clonotype turned up a few times. The CDR3 reads CASSVPPRGPGLNEQFF. The CDR3 DNA sequence: TGCGCCAGCAGCGTGCCCCCGCGGGGGCCGGGACTTAATGAGCAGTTCTTC. The gene calls are TRBV5-1 and TRBJ2-1; perhaps TRBD2 as D (7 bases). Germline V gene sequence: CDR1 SGHRS, CDR2 YFSETQ. The CDR3 length is 17 residues. V lost 4 bases and J lost 7, with 24 bases in between.

This clonotype was seen only a few times. The chain has TRBV12-3 or TRBV12-4 and TRBJ1-2; 8 bases map to TRBD1. This CDR3 comprises 15 residues. V lost 5 bases to trimming and J lost 7 bases; unmatched junction nucleotides: 12. The CDR3 sequence is CASSEWTGIASGYTF. CDR3 in DNA: TGTGCCAGCAGTGAATGGACAGGGATCGCCTCTGGCTACACCTTC.

As to this clonotype: The junction differs from germline at one of its ends, possibly a read error. The chain has TRBV11-3 and TRBJ2-5; D might be TRBD1 (6 bases). CDR1 SGHNT and CDR2 YENEEA come from the germline V gene. The CDR3 runs 12 residues. The chain's CDR3 is CASSSIRTELDF. CDR3 bases: TGTGCCAGCAGCTCAATACGGACAGAATTGGACTTC.

V and J are TRBV12-3 or TRBV12-4 and TRBJ2-4, with TRBD2 matching 9 bases. CDR3 size: 16 residues. With V trimmed by 6 bases and J by 0 bases, 6 bases remained unmatched. This chain's CDR3 is CASSNSGGGAKNIQYF. The CDR3 DNA is TGTGCCAGCAGCAATAGCGGGGGTGGAGCCAAAAACATTCAGTACTTC.

The chain is built from TRBV20-1 and TRBJ1-6, with D perhaps TRBD1 (5 bases). V was pared by 3 bases and J by 2 bases, with 11 bases between. The germline V gene has CDR1 DFQATT and CDR2 SNEGSKA (reference sequence). CDR3 size: 15 residues. The CDR3 region has the DNA TGCAGTGCTAGGGGTGCGGGGGCCTATAATTCACCCCTCCACTTT. The encoded protein is CSARGAGAYNSPLHF.

The V call is TRBV12-3 or TRBV12-4, the J call TRBJ1-5, with 9 bases lining up with TRBD1. The CDR3 length is 14 residues. Trimming cost V 7 bases and J 3 bases; bases outside gene matches: 4. CDR3 sequence reads: CASTGDRANQPQHF. The CDR3 DNA is TGTGCCAGCACGGGGGACAGGGCCAATCAGCCCCAGCATTTT.

CDR3 sequence (DNA): TGTGCCAGCAGCTTAGACGTACAGAGCCTAGGGCTCCTAGGGTACACCTTC. This gives the protein CASSLDVQSLGLLGYTF. The rearrangement joins TRBV11-2 to TRBJ1-2; the D is unclear. V gave up 0 bases and J gave up 11 bases, with 25 bases separating them. Germline V gene lookup returns CDR1 SGHAT and CDR2 FQNNGV. The CDR3 contains 17 residues.